The 20 T cell receptor beta chains below were found in one sample sequenced in a study of T-cell memory formation after mild COVID-19. TCRdb re-analysed the 5' RACE reads in MiXCR, keeping a single row per CDR3 protein. The table shows more than 100,000 distinct CDR3 sequences, with about 17% occurring only once. Sequencing was carried out using PBMCs or a T cell subset sorted from them (not recorded which). These receptors came from a man in his late teens or twenties who had mild COVID-19 (a few samples of this study predate the infection). Cell type and time point are not known.

This clonotype was observed a few times. The rearrangement joins TRBV5-1 to TRBJ2-3; a weak D match, TRBD2 (5 bases). The CDR3 runs to 13 residues. Looked up from germline, CDR1 is SGHRS and CDR2 is YFSETQ. Between the trimmed V and J ends, which lost 6 bases and 1 base, there was a span of 9 bases. The CDR3, as DNA: TGCGCCAGCATGGTGGAGGGCACAGATACGCAGTATTTT. The encoded protein is CASMVEGTDTQYF.

The V call is TRBV5-5, the J call TRBJ2-5; D may be TRBD2 (5 bases). The CDR3 runs to 14 residues. V lost 5 bases and J 3 bases, leaving 14 bases between the germline ends. Germline assignment: CDR1 SGHKS and CDR2 YYEKEE (reference sequence). CDR3 protein: CASSPEPGKETQYF. The CDR3 bases are TGTGCCAGCAGTCCTGAGCCGGGGAAAGAGACCCAGTACTTC.

This clonotype appeared many times. V is TRBV7-2 and J is TRBJ2-7; TRBD2 aligns across 8 bases. The CDR3 consists of 14 residues. The germline V gene encodes CDR1 SGHTA and CDR2 FQGNSA. V trimming: 6 bases; J trimming: 6 bases; junction bases outside the gene matches: 10. The CDR3 nucleotides read TGTGCCAGCAGTACCGTTGGTGCGGGGGGCGAGCAGTACTTC. It yields the protein CASSTVGAGGEQYF.

This clonotype was recorded a few times. The chain uses TRBV18 and TRBJ1-1; D remains unclear. CDR3 length: 14 amino acids. Germline V lookup: CDR1 KGHSH, CDR2 LQKENI. Trimming shortened V by 1 base and J by 6 bases, and 12 bases separated the two germline ends. This CDR3 reads CASSPQGSGAEAFF. The DNA of the CDR3 is TGTGCCAGCTCACCACAGGGCAGTGGAGCTGAAGCTTTCTTT.

The chain combines TRBV5-1 with TRBJ2-3, with D perhaps matching TRBD1 (6 bases). The CDR3 is 13 amino acids. Trimming took 6 bases from V and 6 from J, leaving 14 bases between them. Germline CDR1 SGHRS, CDR2 YFSETQ. CDR3 sequence (DNA): TGCGCCAGCACAGGACAGCCCGTGGATACGCAGTATTTT. Translation: CASTGQPVDTQYF.

By sample fraction, this clonotype is medium-sized. This rearrangement joins TRBV7-2 to TRBJ2-1; no firm D call. The CDR3 length is 11 residues. Germline V gene sequence: CDR1 SGHTA, CDR2 FQGNSA. Trimming removed 3 bases at V and 10 bases at J, with 7 bases between. CDR3 DNA: TGTGCCAGCAGCTTCGCAATCGAGCAGTTCTTC. As protein: CASSFAIEQFF. Full variable domain (missing parts from reference TRBV7-2 and TRBJ2-1): GAGVSQSPSNKVTEKGKDVELRCDPISGHTALYWYRQSLGQGLEFLIYFQGNSAPDKSGLPSDRFSAERTGGSVSTLTIQRTQQEDSAVYLCASSFAIEQFFGPGTRLTVL.

In its sample, this clonotype was seen many times. This rearrangement joins TRBV5-1 to TRBJ1-6; D is unresolved. Per the germline V gene, CDR1 is SGHRS and CDR2 is YFSETQ. Trimming shortened V by 0 bases and J by 7 bases, and 5 bases separated the two germline ends. CDR3 length: 13 residues. In DNA, the CDR3 is TGCGCCAGCAGCTTGGATTCAAATTCACCCCTCCACTTT. It translates to CASSLDSNSPLHF. Drawing the rest from reference TRBV5-1 and TRBJ1-6, the complete variable domain is KAGVTQTPRYLIKTRGQQVTLSCSPISGHRSVSWYQQTPGQGLQFLFEYFSETQRNKGNFPGRFSGRQFSNSRSEMNVSTLELGDSALYLCASSLDSNSPLHFGNGTRLTVT.

The CDR3 sequence is CASSGGPGDQPQHF. DNA for the CDR3: TGTGCCAGCAGCGGGGGACCCGGGGATCAGCCCCAGCATTTT. The genes are TRBV5-6 and TRBJ1-5, with D perhaps matching TRBD1 (5 bases). V lost 4 bases and J 5 bases, leaving 13 bases between the germline ends. The CDR3 covers 14 residues. From germline, CDR1 is SGHDT and CDR2 YYEEEE.

This clonotype has just a few counts. The V call is TRBV3-1, the J call TRBJ1-3; no firm D call. V was shortened by 8 bases and J by 0 bases, with 11 bases between the two germline ends. This CDR3 comprises 14 residues. The V gene's germline CDR1 is LGHDT and CDR2 YNNKEL (reference sequence). The CDR3 DNA sequence: TGTGCCAGCGGTGGCAGTAGCTCTGGAAACACCATATATTTT. Translating gives CASGGSSSGNTIYF.

A few counts support this clonotype. The genes are TRBV7-3 and TRBJ1-6; 9 bases map to TRBD1. Per germline, CDR1 SGHTA and CDR2 FQGTGA. This CDR3 is built from 15 residues. With 5 bases clipped from V and 9 bases from J, the junction kept 8 bases outside the gene matches. CDR3 sequence reads: CASSAGGQGRSPLHF. The CDR3 region has the DNA TGTGCCAGCAGCGCTGGGGGACAGGGCCGTTCACCCCTCCACTTT. The whole variable domain, remainder taken from reference TRBV7-3 and TRBJ1-6, is GAGVSQTPSNKVTEKGKYVELRCDPISGHTALYWYRQSLGQGPEFLIYFQGTGAADDSGLPNDRFFAVRPEGSVSTLKIQRTERGDSAVYLCASSAGGQGRSPLHFGNGTRLTVT.

This clonotype was observed a handful of times. The V and J genes are TRBV5-6 and TRBJ2-7; TRBD1 aligns across 7 bases. V lost 4 bases, J lost 2 bases, and 6 bases stayed unmatched. The CDR3 is 14 residues long. Per germline, CDR1 SGHDT and CDR2 YYEEEE. The CDR3 reads CASSPGTATYEQYF. In DNA, the CDR3 is TGTGCCAGCAGCCCTGGGACAGCTACCTACGAGCAGTACTTC.

The chain employs TRBV5-1 and TRBJ1-1; D is possibly TRBD1 (6 bases). Trimming took 1 base from V and 4 from J, leaving 8 bases between them. CDR3 length equals 13 residues. Germline lookup yields CDR1 SGHRS and CDR2 YFSETQ. CDR3 region: CASSLTGTTEAFF. For the CDR3, the DNA is TGCGCCAGCAGCTTGACAGGGACCACTGAAGCTTTCTTT.

V is TRBV6-6 and J is TRBJ2-5; a weak D match, TRBD2 (7 bases). The CDR3 contains 15 residues. Germline V gives CDR1 MNHNY, CDR2 SVGAGI (reference sequence). V dropped 2 bases and J dropped 5 bases, with 15 bases sitting between them. CDR3 coding DNA: TGTGCCAGCAGTTACGGGGGGGCGATGAGCGAGACCCAGTACTTC. Its translation: CASSYGGAMSETQYF.

The rearrangement links TRBV7-9 to TRBJ1-4; no clear D gene. The CDR3 is 12 residues long. Trimming stripped 6 bases from V and 5 bases from J, with 7 bases between. Germline assignment: CDR1 SEHNR and CDR2 FQNEAQ (reference sequence). The CDR3 is CASRRPNEKLFF. CDR3 bases: TGTGCCAGCAGAAGACCCAATGAAAAACTGTTTTTT.

This sequence joins TRBV6-5 and TRBJ2-7; possibly TRBD1 for D (6 bases). Trimming removed 6 bases from V and 0 bases from J, with 6 bases in between. Germline assignment: CDR1 MNHEY and CDR2 SVGAGI. This CDR3 is built from 12 residues. CDR3: CASRDSSYEQYF. For the CDR3, the DNA is TGTGCCAGCAGGGACAGCTCCTACGAGCAGTACTTC.

This clonotype was counted a few times. The genes are TRBV4-3 and TRBJ2-7, with TRBD2 matching over 11 bases. Germline lookup yields CDR1 LGHNA and CDR2 YSLEER. Germline trimming cut 0 bases from V and 2 bases from J; bases unmatched to any gene: 3. This CDR3 has 16 residues. The CDR3 protein is CASSQDTSGGTYEQYF. In nucleotides, the CDR3 is TGCGCCAGCAGCCAAGACACTAGCGGGGGAACCTACGAGCAGTACTTC.

This clonotype was recorded a few times. The chain recombines TRBV4-2 with TRBJ2-3; 9 bases are a match to TRBD2. The V segment lost 0 bases and the J segment 1 base; nucleotides outside the gene matches: 11. Germline loops: CDR1 LGHNA, CDR2 YNFKEQ. The CDR3 totals 19 residues. The CDR3 reads CASSQEGLGGGVRTDTQYF. The CDR3 region has the DNA TGTGCCAGCAGCCAAGAAGGACTCGGCGGGGGGGTGCGCACAGATACGCAGTATTTT.

The rearrangement joins TRBV5-1 to TRBJ1-5; the match to TRBD1 covers 8 bases. The CDR3 loop spans 15 amino acids. Unmatched junction bases numbered 5, after V lost 1 base and J lost 5 bases. CDR1 and CDR2 from the germline V gene are SGHRS and YFSETQ. Here the CDR3 reads CASSLLGQADQPQHF. CDR3 sequence (DNA): TGCGCCAGCAGCTTGTTGGGACAGGCAGATCAGCCCCAGCATTTT.

The chain recombines TRBV20-1 with TRBJ2-1; 10 bases line up with TRBD2. Germline assignment: CDR1 DFQATT and CDR2 SNEGSKA (reference sequence). The CDR3 has 15 amino acids. V trimming: 6 bases; J trimming: 5 bases; junction bases outside the gene matches: 10. CDR3 loop: CSAPLAGTWDNEQFF. CDR3 bases: TGCAGTGCACCACTAGCGGGGACCTGGGACAATGAGCAGTTCTTC.

The rearrangement uses TRBV4-2 and TRBJ2-7; TRBD1 matches at 7 bases. This CDR3 comprises 16 residues. V was pared by 1 base and J by 0 bases, with 6 bases of the junction left unmatched. The germline gives CDR1 LGHNA, CDR2 YNFKEQ. The CDR3 is CASSQARTGNSYEQYF. The CDR3 DNA reads TGTGCCAGCAGCCAAGCCAGGACAGGAAACTCCTACGAGCAGTACTTC.